Shown below are 4 T cell receptor beta chains from a single sample sequenced in a study of CD8+ T cells in alopecia areata. As the sequencing template, cDNA was produced by extracting RNA and reverse transcribing it. The method was immunoSEQ multiplex PCR; TCRdb's version includes in-frame clones alone and lacks a portion of them. The data hold 45,000 to 70,000 clones, with around 97% observed a single time. The source material was CD8+ T cells sorted from blood, sampled at week 0. The receptor source for this set is a human donor with alopecia areata.

V and J are TRBV5-1 and TRBJ2-7; 7 bases are shared with TRBD1. V lost 0 bases and J lost 2; bases outside the gene matches: 8. CDR1 SGHRS and CDR2 YFSETQ come from the germline V gene. The CDR3 loop spans 16 amino acids. The CDR3 DNA reads as TGCGCCAGCAGCTTGGCCTGGGGGACAGCAACCTACGAGCAGTACTTC. Amino acid sequence: CASSLAWGTATYEQYF.

This clone occurred once. The rearrangement joins TRBV11-3 to TRBJ1-2; 8 bases match TRBD1. Germline values: CDR1 SGHNT, CDR2 YENEEA. The CDR3 loop spans 14 amino acids. With V trimmed by 5 bases and J by 4 bases, 6 bases remained unmatched. For the CDR3, the DNA is TGTGCCAGCAGCCCTCTTACAGGGGGCTATGGCTACACCTTC. Its protein is CASSPLTGGYGYTF.

The chain recombines TRBV29-1 with TRBJ1-4, with D possibly TRBD1 on 6 matching bases. With 4 bases removed from V and 9 bases from J, the gap between germline ends came to 12 bases. The CDR3 has 12 residues. Germline V gene sequence: CDR1 SQVTM, CDR2 ANQGSEA. The CDR3 region has the DNA TGCAGCGTTGCCGTGGACAGCCAAAAACTGTTTTTT. Translation: CSVAVDSQKLFF.

The rearrangement links TRBV9 to TRBJ2-5; D may be TRBD1 or TRBD2 (6 bases each). The CDR3 is 15 amino acids. V gave up 3 bases and J gave up 4 bases, with 16 bases separating them. Per the germline V gene, CDR1 is SGDLS and CDR2 is YYNGEE. The DNA of the CDR3 is TGTGCCAGCAGCGGAGGAGAGGGGGGACGAGAGACCCAGTACTTC. It codes for CASSGGEGGRETQYF.